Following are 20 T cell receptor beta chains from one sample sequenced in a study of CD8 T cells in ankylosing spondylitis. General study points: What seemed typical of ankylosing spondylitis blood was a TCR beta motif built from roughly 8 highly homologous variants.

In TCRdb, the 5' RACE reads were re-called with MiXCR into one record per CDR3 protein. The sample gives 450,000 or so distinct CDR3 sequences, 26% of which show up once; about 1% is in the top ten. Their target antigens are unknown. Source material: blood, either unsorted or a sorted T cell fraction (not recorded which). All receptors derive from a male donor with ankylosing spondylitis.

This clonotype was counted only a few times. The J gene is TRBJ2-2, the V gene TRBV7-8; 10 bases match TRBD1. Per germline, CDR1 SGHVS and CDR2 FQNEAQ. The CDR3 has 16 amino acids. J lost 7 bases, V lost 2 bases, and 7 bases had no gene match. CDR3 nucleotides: TGTGCCAGCAGCTTATTCCCGGGACAGGGGCTCGGGGAGCTGTTTTTT. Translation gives CASSLFPGQGLGELFF.

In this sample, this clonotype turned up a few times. CDR3 sequence: CASSLGLAGSYEQYV. CDR3 coding DNA: TGTGCCAGCAGCTTGGGACTAGCGGGATCCTACGAGCAGTACGTC. The rearrangement joins TRBV5-5 to TRBJ2-7; 11 bases match TRBD2. This CDR3 comprises 15 residues. Germline trimming cut 0 bases from V and 1 base from J; bases unmatched to any gene: 0. CDR1 is SGHKS, CDR2 YYEKEE, per germline (reference sequence).

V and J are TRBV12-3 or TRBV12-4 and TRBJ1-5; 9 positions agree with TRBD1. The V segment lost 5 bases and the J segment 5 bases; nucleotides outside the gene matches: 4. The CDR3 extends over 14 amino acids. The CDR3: CASSLQGAHQPQHF. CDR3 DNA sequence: TGTGCCAGCAGTCTACAGGGGGCGCATCAGCCCCAGCATTTT.

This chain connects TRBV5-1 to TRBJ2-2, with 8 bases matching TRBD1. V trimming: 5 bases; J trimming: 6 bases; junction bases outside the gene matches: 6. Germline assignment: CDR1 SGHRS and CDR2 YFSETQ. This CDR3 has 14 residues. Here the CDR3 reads CASSSQGGPGELFF. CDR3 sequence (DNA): TGCGCCAGCAGTTCACAGGGGGGTCCCGGGGAGCTGTTTTTT.

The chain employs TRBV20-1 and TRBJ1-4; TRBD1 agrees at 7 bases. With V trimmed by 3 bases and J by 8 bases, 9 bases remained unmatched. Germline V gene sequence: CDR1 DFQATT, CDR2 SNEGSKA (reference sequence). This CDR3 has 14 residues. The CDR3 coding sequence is TGCAGTGCTAGCCCGCCAGGGGGAGGCGAAAAACTGTTTTTT. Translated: CSASPPGGGEKLFF.

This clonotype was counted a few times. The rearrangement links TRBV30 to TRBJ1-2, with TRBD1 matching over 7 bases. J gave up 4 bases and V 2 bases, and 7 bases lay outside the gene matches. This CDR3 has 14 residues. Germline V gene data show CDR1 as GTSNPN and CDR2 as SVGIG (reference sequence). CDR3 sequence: CAWSSTGVRYGYTF. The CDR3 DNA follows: TGTGCCTGGAGTTCTACAGGGGTTCGCTATGGCTACACCTTC. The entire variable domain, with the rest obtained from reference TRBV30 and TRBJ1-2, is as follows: SQTIHQWPATLVQPVGSPLSLECTVEGTSNPNLYWYRQAAGRGLQLLFYSVGIGQISSEVPQNLSASRPQDRQFILSSKKLLLSDSGFYLCAWSSTGVRYGYTFGSGTRLTVV.

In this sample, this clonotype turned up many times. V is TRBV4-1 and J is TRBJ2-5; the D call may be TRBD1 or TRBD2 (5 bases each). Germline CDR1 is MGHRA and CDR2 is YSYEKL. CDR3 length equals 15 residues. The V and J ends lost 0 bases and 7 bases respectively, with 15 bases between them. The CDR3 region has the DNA TGCGCCAGCAGCCAAGATGGTGTGGGGGTCCGGACCCAGTACTTC. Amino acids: CASSQDGVGVRTQYF.

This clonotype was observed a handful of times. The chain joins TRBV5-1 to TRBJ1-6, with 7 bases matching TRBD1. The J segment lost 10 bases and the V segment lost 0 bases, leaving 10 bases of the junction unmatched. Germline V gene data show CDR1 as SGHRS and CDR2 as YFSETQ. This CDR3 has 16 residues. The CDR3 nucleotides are TGCGCCAGCAGCTTGGGGGACAGTCTGGGTGAATCACCCCTCCACTTT. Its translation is CASSLGDSLGESPLHF.

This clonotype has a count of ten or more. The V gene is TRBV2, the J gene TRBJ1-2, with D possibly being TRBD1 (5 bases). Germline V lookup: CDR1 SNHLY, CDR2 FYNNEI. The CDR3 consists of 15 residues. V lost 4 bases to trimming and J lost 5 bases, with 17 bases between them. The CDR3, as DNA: TGTGCCAGCAGTGTCTTCCCCAGGGCCAATTATGGCTACACCTTC. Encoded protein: CASSVFPRANYGYTF.

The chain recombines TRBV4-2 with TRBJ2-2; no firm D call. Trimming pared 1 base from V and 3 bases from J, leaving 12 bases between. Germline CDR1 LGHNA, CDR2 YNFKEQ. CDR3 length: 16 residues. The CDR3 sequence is CASSQVSGPDTGELFF. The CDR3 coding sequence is TGTGCCAGCAGCCAAGTTTCCGGGCCGGACACCGGGGAGCTGTTTTTT.

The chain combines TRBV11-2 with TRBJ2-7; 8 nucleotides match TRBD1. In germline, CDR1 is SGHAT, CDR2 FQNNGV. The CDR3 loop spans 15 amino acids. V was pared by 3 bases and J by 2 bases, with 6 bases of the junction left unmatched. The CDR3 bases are TGTGCCAGCAGCTTTATGGACAGGGACCCCTACGAGCAGTACTTC. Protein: CASSFMDRDPYEQYF.

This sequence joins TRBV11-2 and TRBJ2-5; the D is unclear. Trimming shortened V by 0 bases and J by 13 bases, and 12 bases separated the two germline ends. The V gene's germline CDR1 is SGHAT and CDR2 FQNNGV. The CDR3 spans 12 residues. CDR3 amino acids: CASSLDVGRGYF. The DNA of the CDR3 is TGTGCCAGCAGCTTAGACGTGGGCCGCGGGTACTTC.

The CDR3 region is CASRLTSGSAEQYV. The CDR3 DNA sequence: TGCGCCAGCAGACTGACTAGCGGGTCGGCCGAGCAGTACGTC. V usage is TRBV5-1 and J usage is TRBJ2-7; 10 nucleotides match TRBD2. J gave up 6 bases and V 5 bases, and 8 bases lay outside the gene matches. Germline lookup yields CDR1 SGHRS and CDR2 YFSETQ. The length of the CDR3 is 14 residues.

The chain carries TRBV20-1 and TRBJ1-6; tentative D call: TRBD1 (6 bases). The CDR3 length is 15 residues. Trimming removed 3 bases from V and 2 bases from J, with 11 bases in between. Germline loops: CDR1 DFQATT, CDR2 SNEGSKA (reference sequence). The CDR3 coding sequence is TGCAGTGCTAGGGGGGACATTCCCTATAATTCACCCCTCCACTTT. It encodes CSARGDIPYNSPLHF.

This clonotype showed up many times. The CDR3 loop is CASSLAESLQQFF. The DNA of the CDR3 is TGTGCCAGCAGCTTAGCGGAGAGCCTTCAGCAGTTCTTC. The gene calls are TRBV7-8 and TRBJ2-1; D gene ambiguous. CDR1 and CDR2 from the germline V gene are SGHVS and FQNEAQ. This CDR3 comprises 13 residues. Deletions cut 0 bases from V and 11 bases from J, with 11 bases between.

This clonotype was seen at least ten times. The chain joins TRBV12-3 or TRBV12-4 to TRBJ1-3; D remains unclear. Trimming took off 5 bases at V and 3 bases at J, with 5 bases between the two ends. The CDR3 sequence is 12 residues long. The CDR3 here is CASSPGGNTIYF. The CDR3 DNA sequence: TGTGCCAGCAGTCCCGGTGGAAACACCATATATTTT.

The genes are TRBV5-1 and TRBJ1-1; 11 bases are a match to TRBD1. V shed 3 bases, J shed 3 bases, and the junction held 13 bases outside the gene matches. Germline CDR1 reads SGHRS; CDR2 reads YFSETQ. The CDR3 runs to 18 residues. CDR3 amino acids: CASSWGQGGKGVDTEAFF. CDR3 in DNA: TGCGCCAGCAGCTGGGGACAGGGGGGCAAGGGGGTTGACACTGAAGCTTTCTTT.

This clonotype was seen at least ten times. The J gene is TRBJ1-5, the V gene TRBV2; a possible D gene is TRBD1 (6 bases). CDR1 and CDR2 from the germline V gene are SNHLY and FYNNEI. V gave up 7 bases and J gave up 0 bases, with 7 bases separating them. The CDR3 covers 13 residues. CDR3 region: CASKGDSNQPQHF. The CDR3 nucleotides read TGTGCCAGCAAGGGGGATAGCAATCAGCCCCAGCATTTT.

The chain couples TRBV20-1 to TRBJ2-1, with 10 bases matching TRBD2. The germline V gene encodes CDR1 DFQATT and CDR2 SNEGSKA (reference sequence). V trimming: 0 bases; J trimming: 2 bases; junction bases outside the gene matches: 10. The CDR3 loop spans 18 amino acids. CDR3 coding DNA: TGCAGTGCTAGAGACCTAAACAGAACTAGCGGGACCTACAATGAGCAGTTCTTC. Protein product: CSARDLNRTSGTYNEQFF.

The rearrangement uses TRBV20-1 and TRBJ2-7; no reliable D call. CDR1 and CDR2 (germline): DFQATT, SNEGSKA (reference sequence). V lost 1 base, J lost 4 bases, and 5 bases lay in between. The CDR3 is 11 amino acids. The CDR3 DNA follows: TGCAGTGCTAGAGTGGGGTACGAGCAGTACGTC. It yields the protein CSARVGYEQYV.